This T cell receptor beta chain originates from a study of blood T cell repertoires in COVID-19 (TCRdb year 2020). Background on the whole study: The collaborator samples originated in the United States, Italy and Spain and spanned the acute and convalescent phases of COVID-19. HLA class I and class II types, where available, came from metadata supplied by the sample provider rather than from assay-based typing. The repertoires were released in a freely available public database intended as a resource for research on the immune response to SARS-CoV-2. The dataset comprised deeply sampled blood TCRbeta repertoires from subjects exposed to, actively infected with, or recovered from COVID-19. The sample metadata nearly always contained a de-identified subject ID, COVID-19 status, age in years and sex. The material from the prospective study consisted of cDNA or gDNA derived from T cells, B-cell-depleted T cells, or PBMCs. The samples were drawn from the first 160 participants of the ongoing ImmuneRACE study and from more than 1,000 subjects provided by 6 global collaborators.

Collaborating institutions collected whole blood in K2EDTA tubes following their own protocols. For TCRbeta analysis, collaborators shipped samples as frozen whole blood, isolated PBMCs, or DNA extracted from either of those sample types. TCRbeta CDR3 regions were amplified from genomic DNA using the immunoSEQ Assay, a bias-controlled multiplex PCR. Under the source paper's analysis protocol: The number of nucleated cells in each sample was estimated from the amplification of reference gene primers within the assay. To quantify the absolute abundance of each unique TCRbeta CDR3 rearrangement, sequence reads were collapsed and filtered. Productive Simpson clonality was computed per sample as the square root of Simpson's diversity index over productive rearrangements. This is the immuneACCESS table as TCRdb keeps it, with only in-frame sequences that have V and J called. A part of the clones is gone; compared with another copy, unresolved V genes explain less than half, and the rest is unexplained. The DNA was the basis for D and trimming; V, J and clone size are from that table. For this sample there are around 130,000 clones; roughly nine tenths appear just once. The ten largest clones take up about 27% of the sample.

Including cysteine and phenylalanine, the CDR3 has 18 amino acids. Only CDR3 DNA is held: 54 bases, read in frame from base 1. CDR1 and CDR2, per the germline V gene, are KGHDR and SFDVKD. V is reduced by 1 base and J by 1 base, leaving a spacing of 17 bases between them. About this clone itself: It lacks a known antigen. The input lacks base qualities; no much larger clone sits a single base away.

General findings and caveats noted by the study authors: How much clinical and demographic metadata was included differed by source and by participant, and the metadata was provided uncurated.

The TCR originated in a man aged 65-85 years with active or convalescent COVID-19. The sample was peripheral blood. The chain joins TRBV24-1 to TRBJ2-3, and TRBD2 may be the D gene, going by 6 matching bases. The nucleotide sequence reads as follows: TGTGCCACCAGTGATTTTACCCTAGTACCGGGGGGCACAGATACGCAGTATTTT. It codes for CATSDFTLVPGGTDTQYF.